This entry is about one T cell receptor beta chain. Its antigen is currently unknown. This specimen belongs to a study of beta chain features in type 1 diabetes. Study-level results: TCRB CDR3s were moderately but significantly shorter in Type 1 diabetes patients in all four CD4+ subsets. VDJ junctions from type 1 diabetes patients carried fewer insertions and larger deletions. The influence of HLA type on TCRB rearrangement stayed undetermined.

Isolated RNA was reverse transcribed in full, so expressed TCRB transcripts were sequenced. The repertoire was sequenced with immunoSEQ multiplex PCR; TCRdb's copy has only in-frame clones and lacks some. The table has approximately 250,000 clones, over 7.5% seen once. V was cut by 0 bases and J by 4 bases, with 12 bases left in between. This CDR3 is built from 15 residues. Germline lookup yields CDR1 MNHEY and CDR2 SVGAGI. A sort by CD45RO/CCR7/CD25/CD127/CD95/CD27 yielded CD4+ naive, central memory, regulatory and stem cell-like memory cells. This chain uses TRBV6-5 with TRBJ2-5, with unresolved D. Sequencing used naive CD4+ T cells from blood. The receptor's source is a woman between 18 and 30 years old in good health. CDR3 DNA: TGTGCCAGCAGTTACTCTCCAGGAATATTAGAGACCCAGTACTTC. Encoded protein: CASSYSPGILETQYF.